These 10 T cell receptor beta chains came from one sample sequenced in a study of blood T cell repertoires in COVID-19. Sequencing used immunoSEQ multiplex PCR; TCRdb keeps in-frame clones, though not all of them. The profile shows 65,000 to 75,000 clones, 75% to 95% of them singletons. Material: peripheral blood. The receptors derive from a human donor with active COVID-19. The donor label of this sample is uncertain.

The gene calls are TRBV24-1 and TRBJ2-1; a possible D gene is TRBD2 (6 bases). V was clipped by 7 bases and J by 4 bases, with 13 bases between them. This CDR3 region has 14 residues. Germline CDR1 reads KGHDR; CDR2 reads SFDVKD. CDR3 amino acids: CATRTGEGYNEQFF. For the CDR3, the DNA is TGTGCCACCAGGACGGGAGAGGGGTACAATGAGCAGTTCTTC.

This clone showed up just once. V is TRBV6-6 and J is TRBJ1-2; a weak D match, TRBD1 (6 bases). Germline CDR1 reads MNHNY; CDR2 reads SVGAGI (reference sequence). Trimming took 2 bases from V and 4 from J, leaving 11 bases between them. This CDR3 has 14 amino acids. CDR3 amino acids: CASSYPQGLYGYTF. The DNA of the CDR3 is TGTGCCAGCAGTTACCCACAGGGTCTCTATGGCTACACCTTC.

The V and J genes are TRBV6-6 and TRBJ2-1, with no clear D. The CDR3 totals 13 residues. CDR1 is MNHNY and CDR2 is SVGAGI in the germline V gene (reference sequence). V lost 5 bases, J lost 3 bases, and 8 bases lay in between. This chain's CDR3 is CASSTPGYNEQFF. The CDR3 nucleotides read TGTGCCAGCAGTACCCCGGGCTACAATGAGCAGTTCTTC.

The V and J genes are TRBV5-1 and TRBJ2-7; the match to TRBD2 covers 13 bases. V was clipped by 4 bases and J by 4 bases; unmatched bases: 2. Germline V CDR1 and CDR2: SGHRS, YFSETQ. CDR3 length equals 14 residues. CDR3 DNA sequence: TGCGCCAGCAGCGTACTAGCGGGAGGGTACGAGCAGTACTTC. Its protein is CASSVLAGGYEQYF.

The chain joins TRBV9 to TRBJ2-5, with TRBD2 identical over 7 bases. V lost 0 bases to trimming and J lost 6 bases; unmatched junction nucleotides: 5. CDR1 is SGDLS, CDR2 YYNGEE, per germline. This CDR3 region has 14 residues. The CDR3 nucleotides read TGTGCCAGCAGCGTAGGGGAGGGGCCGAAGACCCAGTACTTC. It encodes CASSVGEGPKTQYF.

This clone has just one count. The sample holds other DNA sequences that translate to the same CDR3. The chain couples TRBV27 to TRBJ2-1; TRBD2 matches 7 bases. V trimming: 2 bases; J trimming: 1 base; junction bases outside the gene matches: 11. Germline V gene lookup returns CDR1 MNHEY and CDR2 SMNVEV (reference sequence). This CDR3 has 18 amino acids. The CDR3 sequence is CASSLTPWEGSSYNEQFF. The CDR3 DNA sequence: TGTGCCAGCAGTTTAACCCCTTGGGAGGGAAGTTCCTACAATGAGCAGTTCTTC.

This chain links TRBV2 with TRBJ2-1, with D unclear. V was shortened by 3 bases and J by 5 bases, with 8 bases between the two germline ends. The V gene's germline CDR1 is SNHLY and CDR2 FYNNEI. The CDR3 runs to 13 residues. The CDR3 sequence: CASSDDFDNEQFF. CDR3 in DNA: TGTGCCAGCAGTGACGACTTTGACAATGAGCAGTTCTTC. The full variable domain, with the rest looked up from reference TRBV2 and TRBJ2-1, is EPEVTQTPSHQVTQMGQEVILRCVPISNHLYFYWYRQILGQKVEFLVSFYNNEISEKSEIFDDQFSVERPDGSNFTLKIRSTKLEDSAMYFCASSDDFDNEQFFGPGTRLTVL.

The rearrangement uses TRBV5-4 and TRBJ1-4, with D possibly TRBD1 on 5 matching bases. The CDR3 spans 15 residues. Germline loops: CDR1 SGHNT, CDR2 YYREEE (reference sequence). Trimming removed 2 bases from V and 5 bases from J, with 13 bases in between. CDR3 loop: CASSFRSGRNEKLFF. The CDR3 DNA sequence: TGTGCCAGCAGCTTTCGGTCAGGGAGGAATGAAAAACTGTTTTTT.

The rearrangement joins TRBV4-3 to TRBJ2-7; a possible D gene is TRBD2 (7 bases). This CDR3 is built from 16 residues. Per the germline V gene, CDR1 is LGHNA and CDR2 is YSLEER. Deletions cut 0 bases from V and 2 bases from J, with 14 bases between. The DNA of the CDR3 is TGCGCCAGCAGCCAAGATCTAGGGGGGGCACCCTACGAGCAGTACTTC. Its protein product is CASSQDLGGAPYEQYF.

The genes are TRBV4-3 and TRBJ1-1, with D perhaps TRBD1 (6 bases). CDR1 is LGHNA and CDR2 is YSLEER in the germline V gene. This CDR3 contains 13 residues. V was trimmed by 4 bases and J by 5 bases, leaving 11 bases between them. The CDR3 nucleotides read TGCGCCAGCAGCCGTTCAAGGGGGACTGAAGCTTTCTTT. This sequence encodes CASSRSRGTEAFF.